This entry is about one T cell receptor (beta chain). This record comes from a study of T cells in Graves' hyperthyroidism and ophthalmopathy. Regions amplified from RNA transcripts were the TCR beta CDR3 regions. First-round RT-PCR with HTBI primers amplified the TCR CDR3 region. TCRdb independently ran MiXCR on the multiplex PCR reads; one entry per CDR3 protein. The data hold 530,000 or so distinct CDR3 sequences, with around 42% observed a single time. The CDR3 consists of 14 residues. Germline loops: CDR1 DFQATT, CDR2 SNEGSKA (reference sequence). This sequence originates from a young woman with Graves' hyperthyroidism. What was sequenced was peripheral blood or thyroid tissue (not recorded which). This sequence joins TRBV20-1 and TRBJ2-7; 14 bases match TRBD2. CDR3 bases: TGCAGCCTGACTAGCGGGGGGGGGGGGTACGAGCAGTACTTC. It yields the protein CSLTSGGGGYEQYF.